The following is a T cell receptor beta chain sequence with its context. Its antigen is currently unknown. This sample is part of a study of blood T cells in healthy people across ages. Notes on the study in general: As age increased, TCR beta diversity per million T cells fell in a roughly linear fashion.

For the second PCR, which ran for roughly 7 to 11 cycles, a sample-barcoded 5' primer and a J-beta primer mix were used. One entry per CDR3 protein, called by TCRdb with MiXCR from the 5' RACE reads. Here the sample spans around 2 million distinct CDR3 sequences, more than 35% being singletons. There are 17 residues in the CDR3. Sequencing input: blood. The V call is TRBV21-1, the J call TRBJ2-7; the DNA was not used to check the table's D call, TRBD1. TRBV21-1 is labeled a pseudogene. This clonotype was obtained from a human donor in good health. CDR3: CTSSKRGEGTDSYEQYF. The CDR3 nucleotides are TGTACCAGCAGCAAGAGGGGTGAGGGGACAGACTCCTACGAGCAGTACTTC.